This entry lists 18 T cell receptor beta chains sequenced from one sample in a study of shared clonotypes between healthy human individuals. Sequencing used immunoSEQ multiplex PCR; TCRdb keeps in-frame clones, though not all of them. The repertoire consists of some 2.4 million clones, with 90% to 95% occurring once and the leading ten covering 0.35% to 0.45%. Sequenced: naive CD4+ T cells from PBMCs. Subset defined: CD45RA+ positively selected. The origin of the receptors is a man aged 18 to 29 in good health. Some clones in this sample may be carry-over from other donors' samples.

In the case of this clone: At one boundary the junction diverges from the germline segment, which might be a read error. The V gene is TRBV5-5, the J gene TRBJ2-7; 8 nucleotides line up with TRBD1. The CDR3 has 12 amino acids. Germline V gene lookup returns CDR1 SGHKS and CDR2 YYEKEE (reference sequence). As DNA, the CDR3 is TGTGCCAGCAGCTTCGGGACAGGCCTCAAGGAGTTC. Amino acids: CASSFGTGLKEF. The complete variable domain, with remaining parts taken from reference TRBV5-5 and TRBJ2-7, reads DAGVTQSPTHLIKTRGQQVTLRCSPISGHKSVSWYQQVLGQGPQFIFQYYEKEERGRGNFPDRFSARQFPNYSSELNVNALLLGDSALYLCASSFGTGLKEFGPGTRLTVT.

The chain is built from TRBV6-5 and TRBJ1-5, with D possibly being TRBD1 (5 bases). The V end was cut by 6 bases, the J end by 2 bases, with 8 bases between. Germline V gives CDR1 MNHEY, CDR2 SVGAGI. The CDR3 loop spans 13 amino acids. CDR3 DNA: TGTGCCAGCAGCCCGGGGGGCAATCAGCCCCAGCATTTT. Translation: CASSPGGNQPQHF.

The chain carries TRBV18 and TRBJ2-7, with D hard to call. V was shortened by 3 bases and J by 3 bases, with 12 bases between the two germline ends. Germline V gives CDR1 KGHSH, CDR2 LQKENI. The CDR3 loop spans 14 amino acids. The CDR3 protein is CASSPEGPSYEQYF. The CDR3 DNA sequence: TGTGCCAGCTCACCGGAAGGACCAAGCTACGAGCAGTACTTC.

The chain uses TRBV11-2 and TRBJ2-5, with 7 positions matching TRBD1. Germline assignment: CDR1 SGHAT and CDR2 FQNNGV. Trimming took 1 base from V and 1 from J; bases not matched to a gene: 12. The CDR3 is 18 residues long. In nucleotides, the CDR3 is TGTGCCAGCAGCTTAGGGGTCTCTCCCCGACAGGGCCAAGAGACCCAGTACTTC. This sequence encodes CASSLGVSPRQGQETQYF.

This clone was recorded only once. J is TRBJ2-1 and V is TRBV9, with D tentatively TRBD2 (5 bases). Per germline, CDR1 SGDLS and CDR2 YYNGEE. V was clipped by 0 bases and J by 4 bases, with 14 bases between them. The CDR3 runs to 16 residues. The chain's CDR3 is CASSVAPARDYNEQFF. DNA for the CDR3: TGTGCCAGCAGCGTAGCCCCAGCCCGGGATTACAATGAGCAGTTCTTC.

The genes are TRBV5-1 and TRBJ1-1, with D tentatively TRBD1 (6 bases). V gave up 3 bases and J gave up 3 bases, with 15 bases separating them. Looked up from germline, CDR1 is SGHRS and CDR2 is YFSETQ. The CDR3 is 15 amino acids. CDR3 sequence: CASSWIGRGDTEAFF. DNA for the CDR3: TGCGCCAGCAGCTGGATTGGCAGGGGTGACACTGAAGCTTTCTTT.

The V call is TRBV6-5, the J call TRBJ2-5, with 7 bases aligning to TRBD2. CDR1 is MNHEY and CDR2 is SVGAGI in the germline V gene. The CDR3 extends over 14 amino acids. Trimming at V came to 6 bases and at J to 2 bases, leaving 6 bases not matched to a gene. CDR3 residues: CASSGLGLQETQYF. DNA of the CDR3: TGTGCCAGCAGCGGACTAGGGCTACAAGAGACCCAGTACTTC.

This chain connects TRBV7-3 to TRBJ1-6, with D uncertain. Per germline, CDR1 SGHTA and CDR2 FQGTGA. The V and J ends lost 2 bases and 10 bases respectively, with 18 bases between them. The CDR3 spans 16 residues. The CDR3 loop reads CASSLDSSLGYSPLHF. CDR3 bases: TGTGCCAGCAGCTTAGATTCCAGCCTGGGGTACTCACCCCTCCACTTT.

The rearrangement joins TRBV5-1 to TRBJ1-2; possible D gene TRBD1, 6 bases. This CDR3 has 13 residues. Germline CDR1 SGHRS, CDR2 YFSETQ. Deletions cut 4 bases from V and 4 bases from J, with 11 bases between. CDR3 sequence reads: CASSAGQSYGYTF. In DNA, the CDR3 is TGCGCCAGCAGCGCCGGACAGTCCTATGGCTACACCTTC.

The chain recombines TRBV9 with TRBJ2-3; 16 nucleotides line up with TRBD2. The CDR3 loop spans 20 amino acids. From germline, CDR1 is SGDLS and CDR2 YYNGEE. J gave up 4 bases and V 1 base, and 12 bases lay outside the gene matches. The CDR3 is CASSVMGLAGGPSRADTQYF. In DNA form, the CDR3 reads TGTGCCAGCAGCGTAATGGGACTAGCGGGAGGGCCCTCGAGGGCAGATACGCAGTATTTT.

The V and J genes are TRBV10-3 and TRBJ1-6; D is undetermined. Germline CDR1 and CDR2: ENHRY and SYGVKD. V lost 6 bases to trimming and J lost 5 bases, with 8 bases between them. The CDR3 consists of 13 residues. The CDR3 loop is CAIREQNNSPLHF. In nucleotides, the CDR3 is TGTGCCATCAGAGAACAGAATAATTCACCCCTCCACTTT.

V usage is TRBV28 and J usage is TRBJ1-5, with TRBD1 as a possible D gene (5 bases). The CDR3 extends over 13 amino acids. V lost 8 bases, J lost 1 base, and 9 bases lay in between. Germline lookup yields CDR1 MDHEN and CDR2 SYDVKM. CDR3 loop: CASLGGSNQPQHF. CDR3 nucleotide sequence: TGTGCCAGCCTTGGGGGAAGCAATCAGCCCCAGCATTTT.

The chain uses TRBV28 and TRBJ2-5, with 7 bases aligning to TRBD2. The V gene end was trimmed by 6 bases and the J gene end by 5 bases; junction bases not matched to a gene: 18. Looked up from germline, CDR1 is MDHEN and CDR2 is SYDVKM. The CDR3 covers 17 residues. The CDR3 reads CASRPGGSGTRRETQYF. The DNA for the CDR3 is TGTGCCAGCAGACCCGGGGGGAGCGGGACCCGTCGGGAGACCCAGTACTTC.

V and J are TRBV19 and TRBJ2-1; possibly TRBD2 for D (6 bases). Germline values: CDR1 LNHDA, CDR2 SQIVND (reference sequence). There are 17 residues in the CDR3. V shed 2 bases and J shed 1 base, with 15 bases lying between them. CDR3 coding DNA: TGTGCCAGTAGTATAACTGGGCGGAGGGGTTCCTACAATGAGCAGTTCTTC. It yields the protein CASSITGRRGSYNEQFF.

This clone was observed a single time. The chain employs TRBV7-9 and TRBJ2-7, with 10 bases identical to TRBD1. The germline gives CDR1 SEHNR, CDR2 FQNEAQ (reference sequence). The CDR3 covers 16 residues. V lost 4 bases and J lost 5; bases outside the gene matches: 11. CDR3 bases: TGTGCCAGCAGCTCTGACGCCGGGACAGGGGACCACGAGCAGTACTTC. It is translated as CASSSDAGTGDHEQYF.

This chain joins TRBV5-1 and TRBJ2-7; 7 nucleotides match TRBD1. V shed 5 bases, J shed 4 bases, and the junction held 12 bases outside the gene matches. The germline V gene encodes CDR1 SGHRS and CDR2 YFSETQ. The CDR3 is 15 amino acids. The CDR3 spells CASSSTPGQRYEQYF. CDR3 bases: TGCGCCAGCAGTTCTACACCGGGACAGCGTTACGAGCAGTACTTC.

The genes are TRBV5-5 and TRBJ2-7, with a weak D call TRBD1 (6 bases). V was clipped by 4 bases and J by 0 bases, with 14 bases between them. This CDR3 has 15 amino acids. CDR1 and CDR2 from the germline V gene are SGHKS and YYEKEE (reference sequence). CDR3 in DNA: TGTGCCAGCAGCCTGGGACAAAAAAACTCCTACGAGCAGTACTTC. Encoded protein: CASSLGQKNSYEQYF.

The V and J genes are TRBV25-1 and TRBJ2-1; possibly TRBD1 or TRBD2 for D (5 bases each). This CDR3 has 15 amino acids. V was cut by 4 bases and J by 9 bases, with 19 bases left in between. CDR1 is MGHDK and CDR2 is SYGVNS in the germline V gene. CDR3 in amino acids: CASSAWTQGRGEQFF. The CDR3 DNA is TGTGCCAGCAGTGCCTGGACCCAGGGTCGGGGTGAGCAGTTCTTC. The whole variable domain, filled in from reference TRBV25-1 and TRBJ2-1, reads EADIYQTPRYLVIGTGKKITLECSQTMGHDKMYWYQQDPGMELHLIHYSYGVNSTEKGDLSSESTVSRIRTEHFPLTLESARPSHTSQYLCASSAWTQGRGEQFFGPGTRLTVL.